These T cell receptor beta chains were read from a single sample in a study of T cells expressing NK-cell markers. TCRdb reprocessed the 5' RACE reads; each CDR3 protein has one entry and no DNA is given. Here the sample table reports approximately 440,000 distinct CDR3 sequences. The sequenced sample was blood T cells: a sorted CD56 or NKG2C T cell subset, CD4+ or CD8+ T cells, or bulk PBMC T cells (not recorded which). These receptor sequences come from a woman aged 50 to 60 in good health. Each CDR3 is given with its conserved first and last residue. The order of the fields is CDR3 length, J gene, V gene, CDR3 protein.

len: 16
j_gene: TRBJ1-6
v_gene: TRBV5-1
CDR3aa: CASSLRTAGDGSPLHF

len: 13
j_gene: TRBJ1-2
v_gene: TRBV29-1
CDR3aa: CSVEFGQIYGYTF

len: 16
j_gene: TRBJ1-5
v_gene: TRBV12-3/TRBV12-4
CDR3aa: CASSFSLVVSNQPQHF

len: 14
j_gene: TRBJ2-3
v_gene: TRBV2
CDR3aa: CASSGGSLVDTQYF

len: 15
j_gene: TRBJ2-2
v_gene: TRBV5-6
CDR3aa: CASSQRQGPTGELFF

len: 14
j_gene: TRBJ1-1
v_gene: TRBV20-1
CDR3aa: CSARRNEPNTEAFF

len: 12
j_gene: TRBJ2-7
v_gene: TRBV15
CDR3aa: CATSPAFGEQYF

len: 14
j_gene: TRBJ2-1
v_gene: TRBV7-9
CDR3aa: CASSLGLQGLQQFF

len: 13
j_gene: TRBJ2-7
v_gene: TRBV7-8
CDR3aa: CASSLGINYEQYF

len: 15
j_gene: TRBJ2-3
v_gene: TRBV7-2
CDR3aa: CASSLGPYLTDTQYF

len: 13
j_gene: TRBJ1-3
v_gene: TRBV12-3/TRBV12-4
CDR3aa: CASSFEVTHTIYF

len: 13
j_gene: TRBJ1-2
v_gene: TRBV12-3/TRBV12-4
CDR3aa: CASSFVPTGGYTF

len: 18
j_gene: TRBJ1-3
v_gene: TRBV24-1
CDR3aa: CATSDPPMTAYSGNTIYF

len: 17
j_gene: TRBJ2-1
v_gene: TRBV4-2
CDR3aa: CASSLGLAQSSYNEQFF

len: 17
j_gene: TRBJ2-1
v_gene: TRBV7-9
CDR3aa: CASSPISGRVSYNEQFF

len: 13
j_gene: TRBJ2-4
v_gene: TRBV6-1
CDR3aa: CASSPRGQNIQYF

len: 14
j_gene: TRBJ2-5
v_gene: TRBV3-1
CDR3aa: CASSLRTAQETQYF

len: 14
j_gene: TRBJ2-1
v_gene: TRBV20-1
CDR3aa: CSALRGGATNEQFF

len: 15
j_gene: TRBJ1-6
v_gene: TRBV12-3/TRBV12-4
CDR3aa: CASSSPGTGISPLHF

len: 16
j_gene: TRBJ1-1
v_gene: TRBV4-1
CDR3aa: CASSQEKTGGYTEAFF

len: 18
j_gene: TRBJ1-3
v_gene: TRBV5-6
CDR3aa: CASSSTGTGLSSGNTIYF

len: 14
j_gene: TRBJ1-2
v_gene: TRBV5-1
CDR3aa: CASSLETLNHGYTF

len: 15
j_gene: TRBJ2-3
v_gene: TRBV7-8
CDR3aa: CASLRTLSGTDTQYF

len: 14
j_gene: TRBJ1-2
v_gene: TRBV5-1
CDR3aa: CASSLSRGADGYTF

len: 13
j_gene: TRBJ1-4
v_gene: TRBV29-1
CDR3aa: CSVVSPANEKLFF

len: 15
j_gene: TRBJ2-1
v_gene: TRBV5-1
CDR3aa: CASSFRDGRMSEQFF

len: 15
j_gene: TRBJ2-2
v_gene: TRBV4-2
CDR3aa: CASSPSGLAGGELFF

len: 13
j_gene: TRBJ2-7
v_gene: TRBV10-3
CDR3aa: CAISEGLPGEQYF

len: 16
j_gene: TRBJ2-1
v_gene: TRBV5-1
CDR3aa: CASSSRTSGIPNEQFF